These 29 T cell receptor beta chains came from one sample sequenced in a study of identical twins. MiXCR, run by TCRdb on the 5' RACE reads, gives a single entry per CDR3 protein. The table has 250,000 to 300,000 distinct CDR3 sequences, approximately 8.6% seen once. The same specimen was also included in a second study, on yellow fever vaccine responses in identical twins.

Sequenced sample: CD8+ T cells sorted from blood. The receptors come from a woman younger than 35 in good health.

This clonotype was seen at least ten times. The chain recombines TRBV6-2 or TRBV6-3 with TRBJ2-1, with a weak D call TRBD1 (5 bases). The CDR3 runs 15 residues. Germline lookup yields CDR1 MNHEY and CDR2 SVGEGT. Between the trimmed V and J ends, which lost 6 bases and 0 bases, there was a span of 12 bases. The CDR3 here is CASRTLDNSYNEQFF. CDR3 sequence (DNA): TGTGCCAGCAGAACCTTGGACAACTCCTACAATGAGCAGTTCTTC.

There are many counts of this clonotype. This chain links TRBV11-2 with TRBJ2-7, with D possibly TRBD2 on 5 matching bases. The germline V gene has CDR1 SGHAT and CDR2 FQNNGV. Trimming removed 1 base at V and 6 bases at J, with 10 bases between. The length of the CDR3 is 13 residues. CDR3 nucleotide sequence: TGTGCCAGCAGCTTAGGTTCGGCGGGCGAGCAGTACTTC. This encodes CASSLGSAGEQYF.

This clonotype turned up a few times. The chain links TRBV27 to TRBJ2-3, with a possible D match to TRBD2 (5 bases). Germline V CDR1 and CDR2: MNHEY, SMNVEV (reference sequence). V dropped 3 bases and J dropped 9 bases, with 13 bases sitting between them. The CDR3 runs 13 residues. CDR3 sequence: CASSLSVTGTQYF. The CDR3 DNA follows: TGTGCCAGCAGTTTGAGTGTAACGGGGACGCAGTATTTT.

This clonotype was seen a few times. The chain combines TRBV7-9 with TRBJ1-1; the match to TRBD1 covers 8 bases. The ends lost 5 bases at V and 3 bases at J; junction bases unmatched: 5. The CDR3 has 14 residues. CDR1 SEHNR and CDR2 FQNEAQ come from the germline V gene (reference sequence). The chain's CDR3 is CASSVGQGYTEAFF. DNA of the CDR3: TGTGCCAGCAGCGTCGGACAGGGCTACACTGAAGCTTTCTTT.

This clonotype was counted a few times. This sequence joins TRBV12-3 or TRBV12-4 and TRBJ2-1; the D is unclear. Trimming cost V 5 bases and J 0 bases, with 17 bases left between them. The length of the CDR3 is 17 residues. CDR3 nucleotide sequence: TGTGCCAGCAGTACAACGGACCCACTGAGCTCCTACAATGAGCAGTTCTTC. This gives the protein CASSTTDPLSSYNEQFF.

V usage is TRBV4-3 and J usage is TRBJ2-1, with 7 bases matching TRBD2. The junction had 4 bases not matched to a gene; V was cut back by 1 base and J by 10 bases. This CDR3 is built from 13 residues. The V gene's germline CDR1 is LGHNA and CDR2 YSLEER. The CDR3: CASSQAGGREQFF. The CDR3 region has the DNA TGCGCCAGCAGCCAAGCGGGAGGAAGGGAGCAGTTCTTC.

This clonotype appeared many times. The genes are TRBV3-1 and TRBJ2-7; TRBD2 agrees at 11 bases. Per the germline V gene, CDR1 is LGHDT and CDR2 is YNNKEL (reference sequence). The CDR3 totals 18 residues. V trimming: 0 bases; J trimming: 2 bases; junction bases outside the gene matches: 9. The CDR3 nucleotides are TGTGCCAGCAGCCAAGATGGAGAGACTAGCGGGAACACCTACGAGCAGTACTTC. Protein: CASSQDGETSGNTYEQYF.

This clonotype was counted at least ten times. This chain links TRBV5-1 with TRBJ2-2; no clear D gene. V gave up 3 bases and J gave up 0 bases, with 9 bases separating them. Germline V gene sequence: CDR1 SGHRS, CDR2 YFSETQ. This CDR3 spans 15 amino acids. The CDR3 DNA reads TGCGCCAGCAGCTACGAGGACCCGAACACCGGGGAGCTGTTTTTT. Translation gives CASSYEDPNTGELFF. The full variable domain, its missing parts supplied by reference TRBV5-1 and TRBJ2-2, is KAGVTQTPRYLIKTRGQQVTLSCSPISGHRSVSWYQQTPGQGLQFLFEYFSETQRNKGNFPGRFSGRQFSNSRSEMNVSTLELGDSALYLCASSYEDPNTGELFFGEGSRLTVL.

This clonotype has just a few counts. The CDR3 region is CASRPTSALFF. The CDR3 DNA reads TGTGCCAGCAGGCCCACTAGCGCCCTATTCTTC. V and J are TRBV28 and TRBJ2-1; 7 positions match TRBD2. The length of the CDR3 is 11 residues. The germline gives CDR1 MDHEN, CDR2 SYDVKM. V trimming: 6 bases; J trimming: 16 bases; junction bases outside the gene matches: 9.

This chain links TRBV7-9 with TRBJ2-5; D unresolved. The germline V gene encodes CDR1 SEHNR and CDR2 FQNEAQ (reference sequence). CDR3 length equals 15 residues. V lost 1 base and J lost 5, with 14 bases in between. The CDR3 is CASSLVSSRPETQYF. DNA for the CDR3: TGTGCCAGCAGCTTAGTCTCAAGTCGCCCGGAGACCCAGTACTTC.

This clonotype has a handful of counts. This chain joins TRBV11-2 and TRBJ2-1; 8 bases are a match to TRBD1. With V trimmed by 1 base and J by 6 bases, 8 bases remained unmatched. CDR3 length equals 16 residues. From germline, CDR1 is SGHAT and CDR2 FQNNGV. The CDR3 DNA reads TGTGCCAGCAGCTTAGTCGGGCAGGGGGCGCGCAATGAGCAGTTCTTC. It is translated as CASSLVGQGARNEQFF.

This clonotype was seen a handful of times. The chain is built from TRBV7-3 and TRBJ2-1, with D possibly being TRBD1 or TRBD2 (5 bases each). CDR1 is SGHTA and CDR2 is FQGTGA in the germline V gene. The CDR3 totals 17 residues. Deletions cut 5 bases from V and 3 bases from J, with 20 bases between. CDR3 DNA sequence: TGTGCCAGCAGCCCCGGGGCAGGTGAGGGGATCTACAATGAGCAGTTCTTC. It codes for CASSPGAGEGIYNEQFF.

This clonotype was detected only a few times. V and J are TRBV3-1 and TRBJ2-1; D gene uncertain. Between the trimmed V and J ends, which lost 3 bases and 10 bases, there was a span of 10 bases. The CDR3 is 12 residues long. The germline CDR1 and CDR2 sequences are LGHDT and YNNKEL (reference sequence). In DNA, the CDR3 is TGTGCCAGCAGCCATGGGGTGGAAGAGCAGTTCTTC. Residues: CASSHGVEEQFF.

The J gene is TRBJ2-5, the V gene TRBV11-2, with TRBD2 matching over 14 bases. V trimming: 3 bases; J trimming: 4 bases; junction bases outside the gene matches: 4. Germline assignment: CDR1 SGHAT and CDR2 FQNNGV. The CDR3 spans 16 residues. CDR3 residues: CASSFRLAGGPETQYF. In DNA, the CDR3 is TGTGCCAGCAGCTTCAGACTAGCGGGGGGGCCAGAGACCCAGTACTTC.

This clonotype was counted ten times or more. The CDR3 loop is CASSLSRQGEQYF. CDR3 nucleotide sequence: TGTGCCAGCAGTTTATCGAGGCAGGGGGAGCAGTACTTC. The chain links TRBV27 to TRBJ2-7, with D possibly TRBD1 on 6 matching bases. The germline V gene has CDR1 MNHEY and CDR2 SMNVEV (reference sequence). With 0 bases removed from V and 7 bases from J, the gap between germline ends came to 10 bases. CDR3 length: 13 residues.

The gene calls are TRBV29-1 and TRBJ2-3; 7 bases align to TRBD2. Trimming at V came to 0 bases and at J to 4 bases, leaving 10 bases not matched to a gene. CDR1 is SQVTM, CDR2 ANQGSEA, per germline. CDR3 length equals 16 residues. CDR3 in DNA: TGCAGCGTTGAAGATGGGCCTGGGGGGGAGGCAGATACGCAGTATTTT. Its translation: CSVEDGPGGEADTQYF.

The V call is TRBV7-8, the J call TRBJ2-2; either TRBD1 or TRBD2 may supply D (5 bases each). The CDR3 is 12 residues long. The germline CDR1 and CDR2 sequences are SGHVS and FQNEAQ. Between the trimmed V and J ends, which lost 5 bases and 9 bases, there was a span of 10 bases. The CDR3 DNA is TGTGCCAGCAGCCCAGAGGGGTGGGAGCTGTTTTTT. Amino acid sequence: CASSPEGWELFF.

This chain joins TRBV29-1 and TRBJ2-7, with a possible D match to TRBD2 (5 bases). The CDR3 consists of 14 residues. Trimming cost V 3 bases and J 0 bases, with 12 bases left between them. CDR1 is SQVTM, CDR2 ANQGSEA, per germline. CDR3 nucleotide sequence: TGCAGCGTTGACGGGGTCCCCAACTCCTACGAGCAGTACTTC. Residues: CSVDGVPNSYEQYF.

J is TRBJ2-1 and V is TRBV7-9, with TRBD2 matching over 8 bases. The V gene's germline CDR1 is SEHNR and CDR2 FQNEAQ (reference sequence). V gave up 5 bases and J gave up 6 bases; unmatched junction bases: 12. The CDR3 has 16 residues. CDR3 in amino acids: CASSPPGTRRFNEQFF. CDR3 DNA: TGTGCCAGCAGCCCGCCCGGGACTAGAAGATTCAATGAGCAGTTCTTC.

The chain has TRBV29-1 and TRBJ2-4; 13 bases are a match to TRBD2. This CDR3 has 15 amino acids. V lost 4 bases to trimming and J lost 7 bases; unmatched junction nucleotides: 7. Per germline, CDR1 SQVTM and CDR2 ANQGSEA. The CDR3 region has the DNA TGCAGCGTTGCCACTAGCGGGAGGGTTGGGAACATTCAGTACTTC. Amino acids: CSVATSGRVGNIQYF.

This clonotype was seen more than once but under ten times. The genes are TRBV11-2 and TRBJ2-3; D is possibly TRBD1 or TRBD2 (5 bases each). Germline V gene lookup returns CDR1 SGHAT and CDR2 FQNNGV. The V gene lost 1 base and the J gene lost 0 bases, with 17 bases spanning the gap. This CDR3 spans 18 amino acids. CDR3 residues: CASSLVILRDGSTDTQYF. DNA of the CDR3: TGTGCCAGCAGCTTAGTAATACTCCGGGACGGAAGCACAGATACGCAGTATTTT.

The gene calls are TRBV7-6 and TRBJ2-7, with D tentatively TRBD2 (5 bases). V lost 2 bases and J lost 6, with 14 bases in between. The germline V gene has CDR1 SGHVS and CDR2 FNYEAQ. The CDR3 is made up of 14 amino acids. CDR3: CASSLYPSPREQYF. As DNA, the CDR3 is TGTGCCAGCAGCTTATACCCTAGCCCCCGCGAGCAGTACTTC. The complete variable domain, with remaining parts taken from reference TRBV7-6 and TRBJ2-7, reads GAGVSQSPRYKVTKRGQDVALRCDPISGHVSLYWYRQALGQGPEFLTYFNYEAQQDKSGLPNDRFSAERPEGSISTLTIQRTEQRDSAMYRCASSLYPSPREQYFGPGTRLTVT.

This clonotype was observed many times. The rearrangement uses TRBV7-2 and TRBJ1-2, with TRBD1 as a possible D gene (6 bases). The ends were cut back, 5 bases at V and 3 bases at J, with 10 bases in the middle. The CDR3 runs 13 residues. Germline CDR1 reads SGHTA; CDR2 reads FQGNSA. The CDR3 coding sequence is TGTGCCAGCAGCGCACAGGGCTACTATGGCTACACCTTC. Protein: CASSAQGYYGYTF. Filled out from reference TRBV7-2 and TRBJ1-2, the complete variable domain reads GAGVSQSPSNKVTEKGKDVELRCDPISGHTALYWYRQSLGQGLEFLIYFQGNSAPDKSGLPSDRFSAERTGGSVSTLTIQRTQQEDSAVYLCASSAQGYYGYTFGSGTRLTVV.

This clonotype was seen a handful of times. The V gene is TRBV10-3, the J gene TRBJ2-2; D ambiguous. Trimming stripped 7 bases from V and 5 bases from J, with 20 bases between. There are 16 residues in the CDR3. The germline V gene encodes CDR1 ENHRY and CDR2 SYGVKD. DNA of the CDR3: TGTGCCATCAAGGGCACCCAACTCGAAAGGACCGGGGAGCTGTTTTTT. Its protein is CAIKGTQLERTGELFF.

This clonotype was seen ten or more times. The CDR3 here is CAIGRNLESTDTQYF. Written as DNA, the CDR3 is TGTGCCATCGGGCGCAATCTAGAAAGCACAGATACGCAGTATTTT. V and J are TRBV10-3 and TRBJ2-3; D call uncertain. This CDR3 has 15 residues. In germline, CDR1 is ENHRY, CDR2 SYGVKD. Trimming removed 8 bases at V and 0 bases at J, with 15 bases between.

This rearrangement joins TRBV11-2 to TRBJ2-1; 9 bases align to TRBD2. The CDR3 spans 14 residues. Trimming removed 4 bases from V and 10 bases from J; junction bases left unmatched: 8. Germline V gene data show CDR1 as SGHAT and CDR2 as FQNNGV. The CDR3 region has the DNA TGTGCCAGCAGCTCGGGCGGGGGGGCCGTGGAGCAGTTCTTC. It codes for CASSSGGGAVEQFF.

This chain links TRBV2 with TRBJ1-4; no definite D call. This CDR3 is 12 amino acids long. Trimming removed 4 bases from V and 8 bases from J, with 8 bases in between. Germline lookup yields CDR1 SNHLY and CDR2 FYNNEI. CDR3 DNA sequence: TGTGCCAGCAGTGCCAGGAACGAAAAACTGTTTTTT. Its translation is CASSARNEKLFF.

This clonotype came up a few times. V usage is TRBV7-9 and J usage is TRBJ2-7; 8 positions agree with TRBD1. Per germline, CDR1 SEHNR and CDR2 FQNEAQ (reference sequence). V shed 5 bases and J 4 bases; nucleotides not matched to a gene: 7. There are 14 residues in the CDR3. CDR3 bases: TGTGCCAGCAGCGCAAGGGACAGGAGTTACGAGCAGTACTTC. Translated, it gives CASSARDRSYEQYF.

This clonotype was found many times. An end of the junction differs from the germline gene, which may be a read error. The J gene is TRBJ2-7, the V gene TRBV4-1; possibly TRBD1 or TRBD2 for D (5 bases each). The germline V gene has CDR1 MGHRA and CDR2 YSYEKL. CDR3 length equals 15 residues. The CDR3 sequence: CASRQDLGTGYEQYF. The CDR3 nucleotides are TGCGCCAGCAGACAAGATCTTGGGACGGGGTACGAGCAGTACTTC.